One and the same sample provided the 3 T cell receptor beta chains below, sequenced in a study of blood T cell repertoires in COVID-19. Only in-frame clones appear in the TCRdb table, and some are missing; sequencing was by immunoSEQ multiplex PCR. The profile shows 250,000 to 300,000 clones, approximately 90% of them singletons. Input material: peripheral blood. The origin of the receptors is a woman between 25 and 40 years old with COVID-19, enrolled during active disease.

V is TRBV6-5 and J is TRBJ2-1, with 7 bases that match TRBD1. V dropped 0 bases and J dropped 7; count of bases not matched to a gene: 6. The CDR3 totals 15 residues. CDR1 is MNHEY, CDR2 SVGAGI, per germline. CDR3 sequence: CASSYSRQGRNEQFF. The CDR3 DNA follows: TGTGCCAGCAGTTACTCGAGACAGGGTCGGAATGAGCAGTTCTTC.

This sequence joins TRBV28 and TRBJ2-5, with D maybe TRBD2 (8 bases). V gave up 4 bases and J gave up 5 bases, with 17 bases separating them. From germline, CDR1 is MDHEN and CDR2 SYDVKM. The CDR3 length is 15 residues. CDR3 sequence: CASSWVAGQMETQYF. The CDR3 nucleotides read TGTGCCAGCAGTTGGGTAGCGGGACAGATGGAGACCCAGTACTTC.

V usage is TRBV7-9 and J usage is TRBJ1-3, with D perhaps TRBD1 (5 bases). CDR3 size: 16 residues. Germline V CDR1 and CDR2: SEHNR, FQNEAQ (reference sequence). Trimming cost V 1 base and J 0 bases, with 10 bases left between them. The CDR3 nucleotides read TGTGCCAGCAGCTTAGGCGGGGCTAACTCTGGAAACACCATATATTTT. Amino acid sequence: CASSLGGANSGNTIYF.